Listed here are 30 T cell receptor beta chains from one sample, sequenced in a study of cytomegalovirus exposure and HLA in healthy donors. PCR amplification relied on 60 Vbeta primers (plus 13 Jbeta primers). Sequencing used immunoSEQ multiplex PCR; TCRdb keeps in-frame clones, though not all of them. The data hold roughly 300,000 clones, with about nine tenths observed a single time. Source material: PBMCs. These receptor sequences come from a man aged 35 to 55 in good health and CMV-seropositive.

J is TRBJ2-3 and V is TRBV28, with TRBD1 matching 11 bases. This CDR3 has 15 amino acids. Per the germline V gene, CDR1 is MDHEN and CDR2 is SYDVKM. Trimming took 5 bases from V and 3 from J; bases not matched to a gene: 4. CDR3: CASSPGQGATDTQYF. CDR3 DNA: TGTGCCAGCAGTCCAGGACAGGGGGCTACAGATACGCAGTATTTT.

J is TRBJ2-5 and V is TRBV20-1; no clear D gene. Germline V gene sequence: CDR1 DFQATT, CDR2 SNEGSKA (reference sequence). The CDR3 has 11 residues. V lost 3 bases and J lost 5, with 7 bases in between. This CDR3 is CSARNRETQYF. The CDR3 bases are TGCAGTGCTAGGAACCGGGAGACCCAGTACTTC.

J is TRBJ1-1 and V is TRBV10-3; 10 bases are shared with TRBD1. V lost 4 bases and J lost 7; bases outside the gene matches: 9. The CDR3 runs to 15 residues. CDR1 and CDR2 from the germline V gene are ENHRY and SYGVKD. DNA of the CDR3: TGTGCCATCAGTGGTGGGGACAGGGGTATTCTTGAAGCTTTCTTT. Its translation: CAISGGDRGILEAFF.

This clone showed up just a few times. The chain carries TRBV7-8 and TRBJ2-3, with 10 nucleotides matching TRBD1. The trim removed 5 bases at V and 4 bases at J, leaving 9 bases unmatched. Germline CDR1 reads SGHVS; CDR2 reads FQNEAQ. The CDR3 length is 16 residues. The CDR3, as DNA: TGTGCCAGCAGCCACCGGGACAGGGGACCGGCAGATACGCAGTATTTT. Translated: CASSHRDRGPADTQYF.

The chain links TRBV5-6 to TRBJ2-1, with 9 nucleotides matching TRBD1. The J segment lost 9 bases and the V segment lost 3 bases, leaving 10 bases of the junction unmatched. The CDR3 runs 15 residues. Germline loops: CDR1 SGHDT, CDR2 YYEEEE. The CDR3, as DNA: TGTGCCAGCAGCTCCTCCGGGACAGGGTTCACTGAGCAGTTCTTC. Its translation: CASSSSGTGFTEQFF.

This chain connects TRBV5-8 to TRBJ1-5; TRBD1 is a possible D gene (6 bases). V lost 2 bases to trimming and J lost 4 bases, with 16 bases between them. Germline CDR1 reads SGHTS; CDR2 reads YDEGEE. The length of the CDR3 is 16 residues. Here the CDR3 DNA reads TGTGCCAGCAGCTTCGTGGGGGCTAGGAGAAATCAGCCCCAGCATTTT. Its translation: CASSFVGARRNQPQHF.

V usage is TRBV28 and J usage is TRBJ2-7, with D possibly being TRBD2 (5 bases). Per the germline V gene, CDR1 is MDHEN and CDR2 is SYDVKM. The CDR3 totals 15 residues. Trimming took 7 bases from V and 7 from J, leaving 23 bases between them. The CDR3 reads CASTTWGAEFVEQYF. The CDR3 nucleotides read TGTGCCAGCACCACATGGGGAGCGGAGTTTGTTGAGCAGTACTTC.

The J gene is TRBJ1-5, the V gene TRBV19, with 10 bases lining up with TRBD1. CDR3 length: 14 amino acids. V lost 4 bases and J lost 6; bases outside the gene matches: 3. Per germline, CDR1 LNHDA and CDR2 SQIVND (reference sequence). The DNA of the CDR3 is TGTGCCAGTAGTAGGGGACAGGGGAGTCAGCCCCAGCATTTT. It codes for CASSRGQGSQPQHF.

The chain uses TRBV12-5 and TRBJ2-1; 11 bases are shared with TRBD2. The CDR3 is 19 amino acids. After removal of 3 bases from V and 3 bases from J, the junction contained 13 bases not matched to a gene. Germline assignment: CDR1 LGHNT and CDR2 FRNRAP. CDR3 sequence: CASGFNPGTSGLIYNEQFF. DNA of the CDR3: TGTGCTAGTGGTTTCAACCCCGGGACTAGCGGACTTATCTACAATGAGCAGTTCTTC.

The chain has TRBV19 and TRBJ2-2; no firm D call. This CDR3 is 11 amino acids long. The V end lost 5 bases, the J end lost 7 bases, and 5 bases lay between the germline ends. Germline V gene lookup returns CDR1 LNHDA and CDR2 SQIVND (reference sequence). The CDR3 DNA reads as TGTGCCAGTAGTTCTGTCGGGGAGCTGTTTTTT. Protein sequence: CASSSVGELFF.

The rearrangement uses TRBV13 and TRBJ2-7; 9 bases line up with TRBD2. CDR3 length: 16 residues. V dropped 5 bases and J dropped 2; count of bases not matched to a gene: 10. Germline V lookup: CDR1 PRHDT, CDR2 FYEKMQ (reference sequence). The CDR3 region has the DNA TGTGCCAGCAGCCCGACGGGTAGCGGGAGACCCTACGAGCAGTACTTC. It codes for CASSPTGSGRPYEQYF.

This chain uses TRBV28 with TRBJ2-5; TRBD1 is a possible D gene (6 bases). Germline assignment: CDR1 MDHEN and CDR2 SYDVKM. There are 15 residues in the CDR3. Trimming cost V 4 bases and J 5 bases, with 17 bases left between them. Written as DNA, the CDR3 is TGTGCCAGCAGTTCACTACAGGGTCTAGATGAGACCCAGTACTTC. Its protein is CASSSLQGLDETQYF.

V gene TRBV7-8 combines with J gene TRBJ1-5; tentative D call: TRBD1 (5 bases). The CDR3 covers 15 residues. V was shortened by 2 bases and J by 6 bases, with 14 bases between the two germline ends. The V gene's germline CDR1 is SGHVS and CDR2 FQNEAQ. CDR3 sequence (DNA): TGTGCCAGCAGCTTATTGGCCGGGGGAGGTCAGCCCCAGCATTTT. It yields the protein CASSLLAGGGQPQHF.

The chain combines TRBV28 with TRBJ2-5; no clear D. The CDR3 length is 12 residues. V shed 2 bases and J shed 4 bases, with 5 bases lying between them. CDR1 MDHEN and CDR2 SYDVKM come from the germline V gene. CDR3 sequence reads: CASSLIRETQYF. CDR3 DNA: TGTGCCAGCAGTTTAATTCGAGAGACCCAGTACTTC.

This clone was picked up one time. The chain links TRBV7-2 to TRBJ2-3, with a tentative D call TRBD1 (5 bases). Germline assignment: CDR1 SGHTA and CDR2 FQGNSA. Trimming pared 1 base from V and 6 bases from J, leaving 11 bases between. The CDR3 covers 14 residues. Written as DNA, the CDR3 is TGTGCCAGCAGCTTAGGTATAGGGGCCGATACGCAGTATTTT. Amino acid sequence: CASSLGIGADTQYF. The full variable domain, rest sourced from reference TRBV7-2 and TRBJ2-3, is GAGVSQSPSNKVTEKGKDVELRCDPISGHTALYWYRQSLGQGLEFLIYFQGNSAPDKSGLPSDRFSAERTGGSVSTLTIQRTQQEDSAVYLCASSLGIGADTQYFGPGTRLTVL.

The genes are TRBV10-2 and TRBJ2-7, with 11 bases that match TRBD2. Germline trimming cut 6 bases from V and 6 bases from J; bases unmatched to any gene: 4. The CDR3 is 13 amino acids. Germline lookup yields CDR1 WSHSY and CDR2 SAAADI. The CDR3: CASSGLAGGEQYF. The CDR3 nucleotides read TGCGCCAGCAGCGGACTAGCGGGCGGCGAGCAGTACTTC.

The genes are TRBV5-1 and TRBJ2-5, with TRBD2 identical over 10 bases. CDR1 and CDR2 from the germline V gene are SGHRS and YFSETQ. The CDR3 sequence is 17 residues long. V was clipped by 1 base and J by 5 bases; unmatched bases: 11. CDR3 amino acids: CASSLSLTSGTEETQYF. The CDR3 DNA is TGCGCCAGCAGCTTGAGTTTAACTAGCGGGACGGAGGAGACCCAGTACTTC.

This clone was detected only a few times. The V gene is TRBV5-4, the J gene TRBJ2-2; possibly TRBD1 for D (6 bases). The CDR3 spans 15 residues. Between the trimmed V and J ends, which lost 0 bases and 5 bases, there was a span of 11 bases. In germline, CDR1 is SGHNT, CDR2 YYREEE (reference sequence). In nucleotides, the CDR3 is TGTGCCAGCAGCTTGGGGGGGCGTACAACCGGGGAGCTGTTTTTT. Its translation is CASSLGGRTTGELFF.

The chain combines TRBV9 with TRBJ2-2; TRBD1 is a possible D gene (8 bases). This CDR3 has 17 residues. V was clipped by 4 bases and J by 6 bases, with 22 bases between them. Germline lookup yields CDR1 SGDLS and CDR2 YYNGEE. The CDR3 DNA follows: TGTGCCAGCAGCCCCTCCTGGACAGGGAGGGCACCCGGGGAGCTGTTTTTT. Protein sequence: CASSPSWTGRAPGELFF.

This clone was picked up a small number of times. CDR3 sequence reads: CASSGDRGNEQYF. The DNA for the CDR3 is TGTGCCAGCAGTGGGGACAGGGGGAACGAGCAGTACTTC. The genes are TRBV25-1 and TRBJ2-7; 11 nucleotides agree with TRBD1. Unmatched junction bases numbered 1, after V lost 4 bases and J lost 5 bases. Per germline, CDR1 MGHDK and CDR2 SYGVNS. This CDR3 region has 13 residues.

CDR3 protein: CASSLISGAHEQYF. As DNA, the CDR3 is TGTGCCAGCAGCTTAATCTCAGGGGCTCACGAGCAGTACTTC. The gene calls are TRBV11-2 and TRBJ2-7, with D perhaps matching TRBD1 (6 bases). CDR1 and CDR2 (germline): SGHAT, FQNNGV. Trimming pared 2 bases from V and 5 bases from J, leaving 13 bases between. The CDR3 contains 14 residues.

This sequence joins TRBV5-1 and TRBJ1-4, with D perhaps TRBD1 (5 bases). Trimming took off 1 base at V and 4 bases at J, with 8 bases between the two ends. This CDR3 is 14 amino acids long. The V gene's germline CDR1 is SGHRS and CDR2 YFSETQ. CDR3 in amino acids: CASSLQGGNEKLFF. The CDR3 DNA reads TGCGCCAGCAGCTTGCAGGGTGGTAATGAAAAACTGTTTTTT. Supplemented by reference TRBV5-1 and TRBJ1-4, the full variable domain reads KAGVTQTPRYLIKTRGQQVTLSCSPISGHRSVSWYQQTPGQGLQFLFEYFSETQRNKGNFPGRFSGRQFSNSRSEMNVSTLELGDSALYLCASSLQGGNEKLFFGSGTQLSVL.

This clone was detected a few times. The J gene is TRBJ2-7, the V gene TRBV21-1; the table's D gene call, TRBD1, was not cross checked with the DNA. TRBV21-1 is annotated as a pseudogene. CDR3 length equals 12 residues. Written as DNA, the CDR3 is TGTGCCAGCAGCTTATCGGCGACAGGCCGGTACTTC. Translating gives CASSLSATGRYF.

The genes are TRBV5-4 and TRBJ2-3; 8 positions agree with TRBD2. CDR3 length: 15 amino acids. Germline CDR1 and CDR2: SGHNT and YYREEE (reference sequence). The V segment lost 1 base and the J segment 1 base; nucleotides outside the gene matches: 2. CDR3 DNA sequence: TGTGCCAGCAGCTTGCCACTAGCGGGCACAGATACGCAGTATTTT. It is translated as CASSLPLAGTDTQYF.

CDR3 residues: CASSLRGPAGNTIYF. The DNA of the CDR3 is TGTGCCAGCAGTTTAAGGGGTCCGGCTGGAAACACCATATATTTT. This chain links TRBV28 with TRBJ1-3; D may be TRBD1 (5 bases). Germline-derived CDR1 and CDR2 are MDHEN and SYDVKM. The CDR3 has 15 amino acids. V was trimmed by 2 bases and J by 2 bases, leaving 10 bases between them.

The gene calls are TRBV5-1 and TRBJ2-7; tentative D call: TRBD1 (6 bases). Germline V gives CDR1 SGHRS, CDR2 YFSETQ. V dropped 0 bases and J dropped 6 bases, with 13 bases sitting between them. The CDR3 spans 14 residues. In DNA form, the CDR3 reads TGCGCCAGCAGCTTGGTGGACAGCCCTAGCGAGCAGTACTTC. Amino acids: CASSLVDSPSEQYF. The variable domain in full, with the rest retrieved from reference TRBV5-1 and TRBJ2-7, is KAGVTQTPRYLIKTRGQQVTLSCSPISGHRSVSWYQQTPGQGLQFLFEYFSETQRNKGNFPGRFSGRQFSNSRSEMNVSTLELGDSALYLCASSLVDSPSEQYFGPGTRLTVT.

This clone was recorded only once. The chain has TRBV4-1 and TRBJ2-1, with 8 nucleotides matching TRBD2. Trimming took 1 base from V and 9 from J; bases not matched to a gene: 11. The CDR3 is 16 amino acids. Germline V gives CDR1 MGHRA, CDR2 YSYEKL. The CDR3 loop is CASSQVPQPGLGEQFF. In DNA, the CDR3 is TGCGCCAGCAGCCAAGTACCCCAACCGGGACTAGGTGAGCAGTTCTTC.

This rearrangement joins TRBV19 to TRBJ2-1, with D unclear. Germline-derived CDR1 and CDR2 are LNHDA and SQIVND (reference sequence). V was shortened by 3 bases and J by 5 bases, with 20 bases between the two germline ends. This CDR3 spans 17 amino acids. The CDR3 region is CASSIPVSRMINNEQFF. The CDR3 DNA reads TGTGCCAGTAGTATCCCTGTCTCCAGGATGATTAACAATGAGCAGTTCTTC. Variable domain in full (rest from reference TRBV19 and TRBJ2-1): DGGITQSPKYLFRKEGQNVTLSCEQNLNHDAMYWYRQDPGQGLRLIYYSQIVNDFQKGDIAEGYSVSREKKESFPLTVTSAQKNPTAFYLCASSIPVSRMINNEQFFGPGTRLTVL.

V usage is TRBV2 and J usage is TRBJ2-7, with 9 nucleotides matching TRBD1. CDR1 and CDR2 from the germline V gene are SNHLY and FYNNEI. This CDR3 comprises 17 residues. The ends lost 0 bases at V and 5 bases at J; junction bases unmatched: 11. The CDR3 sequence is CASSEAIHPTGGDEQYF. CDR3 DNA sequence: TGTGCCAGCAGTGAAGCAATACACCCAACAGGGGGCGACGAGCAGTACTTC. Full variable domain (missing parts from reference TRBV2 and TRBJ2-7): EPEVTQTPSHQVTQMGQEVILRCVPISNHLYFYWYRQILGQKVEFLVSFYNNEISEKSEIFDDQFSVERPDGSNFTLKIRSTKLEDSAMYFCASSEAIHPTGGDEQYFGPGTRLTVT.

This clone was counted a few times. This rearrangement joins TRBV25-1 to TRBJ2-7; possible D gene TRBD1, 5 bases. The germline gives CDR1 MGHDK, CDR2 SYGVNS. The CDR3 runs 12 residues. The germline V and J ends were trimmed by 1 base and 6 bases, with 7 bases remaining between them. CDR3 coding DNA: TGTGCCAGCAGTGAATGGGGCCTCGAGCAGTACTTC. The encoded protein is CASSEWGLEQYF.